This T cell receptor beta chain was captured by sequencing in a study of T cell repertoires in cytomegalovirus infection. About the research overall: An indication of both CMV infection and matching HLA type came from public TCR beta signatures. Study observations and caveats: Dominant in the ex vivo response were TCR beta clonotypes restricted by HLA-C and specific for CMV.

TCRdb recomputed calls from the reads with MiXCR, one row per CDR3 protein. The sample includes some 350,000 distinct CDR3 sequences, roughly a third of them seen just once. Germline values: CDR1 DFQATT, CDR2 SNEGSKA (reference sequence). CDR3 length: 14 amino acids. Concerning this clonotype: Its matching antigen is unknown.

The chain uses TRBV20-1 and TRBJ2-1; a possible D gene is TRBD1 (6 bases). This specimen was cultured PBMCs, taken from culture after CMV antigen stimulation. This sequence originates from a human donor in good health (CMV status not recorded). Some clones in this sample may be carry-over from other donors' samples. DNA for the CDR3: TGCAGCGCCCCTCTCCCAGGGGTAAGCAATGAGCAGTTCTTC. This codes for CSAPLPGVSNEQFF.